One sample yielded the 2 T cell receptor beta chains listed below, sequenced in a study of T cell clones after liver transplantation. The assay was immunoSEQ multiplex PCR, and TCRdb's table has in-frame clones only and misses some. The sample has roughly 100,000 clones; approximately 79% are singletons. The starting material was CD4+ T cells from blood, obtained around 44 months after liver transplant. These receptor sequences come from a human patient who received a liver transplant. Some T cells here may be from the graft donor.

This clone was seen more than once but under ten times. The genes are TRBV29-1 and TRBJ1-3; D not certain. CDR1 and CDR2 from the germline V gene are SQVTM and ANQGSEA. The CDR3 has 11 residues. V shed 2 bases and J shed 4 bases, with 3 bases lying between them. In DNA, the CDR3 is TGCAGCGTTGAAAAAGGAAACACCATATATTTT. Its translation is CSVEKGNTIYF.

The chain employs TRBV7-9 and TRBJ1-5, with D perhaps matching TRBD1 (6 bases). CDR3 length: 16 residues. Trimming removed 3 bases from V and 0 bases from J, with 12 bases in between. Per the germline V gene, CDR1 is SEHNR and CDR2 is FQNEAQ (reference sequence). The CDR3 spells CASSFSGTHSNQPQHF. The CDR3 nucleotides read TGTGCCAGCAGCTTTTCCGGGACACATAGCAATCAGCCCCAGCATTTT.